Given below is one T cell receptor beta chain in context. Its antigen is not yet known. There are no base qualities to consult, and no much larger clone falls within one base. The 80 to 90 tumor samples were subjected to high-throughput TCR profiling using ImmunoSEQ. Per the original workflow: The repertoire diversity metrics included richness (unique productive sequences), clonality, evenness and relatedness, and the Bhattacharyya coefficient was used to measure similarity between samples. In a sensitivity analysis, TCRs with fewer than two reads were excluded, and consistent conclusions were obtained. TCRdb limited this immuneACCESS table to in-frame rearrangements with V and J called. A share of clones is missing; checked studies link under half to unresolved V genes, and the rest is unexplained. That table gives V, J and clone size, and the DNA gave D and trimming. This sample comprises approximately 36,000 clones, around 80% of them detected only once. The top ten hold approximately 3.1% of the sample.

Tumor samples were collected prior to definitive surgery or chemotherapy. Genomic DNA was extracted by the MD Anderson Biospecimen Extraction Resource, and TCR sequencing was done by the MD Anderson Cancer Genomics Laboratory. The data stem from a study of high-grade serous ovarian cancer treatment subgroups (dated by TCRdb to the early 2020s). Concerning the study at large: On average, each sample produced 14,000 to 15,000 sequencing reads and roughly 7,000 unique TCR beta rearrangements. The study profiled TCR beta repertoires in high-grade serous ovarian cancer patients grouped by complete gross resection or neoadjuvant chemotherapy response under a laparoscopic triage algorithm. The roughly 30-patient cohort included approximately ten patients with no residual disease after primary surgery (R0), approximately ten excellent NACT responders, and approximately ten poor NACT responders. Each patient contributed one primary tumor and two metastatic tumor samples, giving 75 to 95 samples in total. Points the paper makes about the study in general: Bulk tumor TCR sequencing lacked spatial information, limiting insight into HGSC tumor complexity and diversity. The TCR repertoire analyses centered on CDR3, and CDR1 and CDR2 were not analyzed. Repertoire similarity between tumors of the same patient ranged about 0.11 to 0.8, whereas almost no similarity was seen between different patients. TCR clonal relatedness showed a positive correlation with neoantigen level and a trend toward positive correlation with copy number variation and mutation load from whole-genome sequencing.

Here V drops 1 base and J drops 0 bases, and the junction holds 2 bases not matched to any gene. From the cysteine through the phenylalanine, the CDR3 covers 15 amino acids. Only CDR3 DNA remains: 45 bases, in frame from the first base. CDR1 and CDR2 are read off the germline V gene as LGHNA and YSLEER. The chain joins TRBV4-3 to TRBJ2-7, with 8 bases matching TRBD1. The sequence derives from a human donor with high-grade serous ovarian cancer. Sequences were obtained from tumor tissue. The nucleotide sequence is TGCGCCAGCAGCCAAGGGGGACAGGTCTCCTACGAGCAGTACTTC. Translated, this gives CASSQGGQVSYEQYF.